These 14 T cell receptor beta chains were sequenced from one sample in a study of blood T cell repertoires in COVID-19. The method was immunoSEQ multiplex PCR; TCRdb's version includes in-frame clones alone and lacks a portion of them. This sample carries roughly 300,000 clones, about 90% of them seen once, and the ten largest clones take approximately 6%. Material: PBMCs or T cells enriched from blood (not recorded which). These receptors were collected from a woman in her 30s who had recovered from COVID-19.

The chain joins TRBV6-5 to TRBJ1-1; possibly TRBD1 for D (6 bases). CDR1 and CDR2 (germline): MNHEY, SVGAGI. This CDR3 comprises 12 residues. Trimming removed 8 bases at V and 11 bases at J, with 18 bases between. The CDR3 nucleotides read TGTGCCAGCGGCAACAGGGCCCTCGGGGCTTTCTTT. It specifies CASGNRALGAFF.

The CDR3 region is CASNREAGTGGAGGYTF. Written as DNA, the CDR3 is TGTGCCAGTAATCGAGAGGCCGGGACAGGGGGCGCGGGTGGCTACACCTTC. The V call is TRBV19, the J call TRBJ1-2; 12 bases agree with TRBD1. The CDR3 totals 17 residues. J was trimmed by 7 bases and V by 7 bases; bases with no gene match: 16. CDR1 is LNHDA and CDR2 is SQIVND in the germline V gene (reference sequence).

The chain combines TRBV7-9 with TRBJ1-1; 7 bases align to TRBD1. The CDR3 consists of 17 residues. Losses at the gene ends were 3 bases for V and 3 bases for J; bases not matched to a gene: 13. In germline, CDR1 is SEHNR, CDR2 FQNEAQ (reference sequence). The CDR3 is CASSFSGRQGGHTEAFF. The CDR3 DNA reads TGTGCCAGCAGCTTTAGCGGACGGCAGGGGGGACACACTGAAGCTTTCTTT.

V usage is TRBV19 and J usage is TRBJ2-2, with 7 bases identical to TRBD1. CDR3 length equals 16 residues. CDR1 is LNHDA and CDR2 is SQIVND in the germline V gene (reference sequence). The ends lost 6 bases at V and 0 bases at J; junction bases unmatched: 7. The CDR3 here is CASRTDRAANTGELFF. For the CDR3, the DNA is TGTGCCAGTAGGACCGACAGGGCAGCGAACACCGGGGAGCTGTTTTTT.

CDR3 coding DNA: TGTGCTAGTGGTTTCCTACAGGCGAACACTGAAGCTTTCTTT. Its protein product is CASGFLQANTEAFF. V is TRBV12-5 and J is TRBJ1-1; D might be TRBD1 (5 bases). CDR3 length: 14 residues. Trimming removed 3 bases from V and 1 base from J, with 9 bases in between. Germline CDR1 is LGHNT and CDR2 is FRNRAP. The full variable domain, completed using reference TRBV12-5 and TRBJ1-1, is DARVTQTPRHKVTEMGQEVTMRCQPILGHNTVFWYRQTMMQGLELLAYFRNRAPLDDSGMPKDRFSAEMPDATLATLKIQPSEPRDSAVYFCASGFLQANTEAFFGQGTRLTVV.

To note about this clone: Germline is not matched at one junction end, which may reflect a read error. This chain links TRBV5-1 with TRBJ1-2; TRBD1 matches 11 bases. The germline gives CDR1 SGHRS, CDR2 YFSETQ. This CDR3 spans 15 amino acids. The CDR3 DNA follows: TGCGCCAGCAGCTTGGAGGGACAGGGGGACTATGGCTACACCTTT. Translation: CASSLEGQGDYGYTF.

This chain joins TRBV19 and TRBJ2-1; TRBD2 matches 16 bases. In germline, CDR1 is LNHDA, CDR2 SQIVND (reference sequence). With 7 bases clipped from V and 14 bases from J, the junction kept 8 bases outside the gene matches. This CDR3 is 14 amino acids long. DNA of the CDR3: TGTGCCAGTACCTCCGGGACTAGCGGGGGGGGGAAGTTCTTC. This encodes CASTSGTSGGGKFF.

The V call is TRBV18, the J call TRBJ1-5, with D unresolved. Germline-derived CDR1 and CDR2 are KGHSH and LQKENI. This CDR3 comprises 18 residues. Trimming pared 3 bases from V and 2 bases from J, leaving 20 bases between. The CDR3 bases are TGTGCCAGCTCACCGGGGTCGGTGATGAGGGCGGGCAATCAGCCCCAGCATTTT. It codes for CASSPGSVMRAGNQPQHF.

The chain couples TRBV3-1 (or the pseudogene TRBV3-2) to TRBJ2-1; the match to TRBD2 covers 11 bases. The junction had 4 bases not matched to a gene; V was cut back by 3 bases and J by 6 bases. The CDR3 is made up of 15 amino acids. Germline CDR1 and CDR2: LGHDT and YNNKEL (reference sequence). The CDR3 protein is CASSQVAGGLNEQFF. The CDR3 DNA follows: TGTGCCAGCAGCCAGGTAGCGGGGGGGCTCAATGAGCAGTTCTTC.

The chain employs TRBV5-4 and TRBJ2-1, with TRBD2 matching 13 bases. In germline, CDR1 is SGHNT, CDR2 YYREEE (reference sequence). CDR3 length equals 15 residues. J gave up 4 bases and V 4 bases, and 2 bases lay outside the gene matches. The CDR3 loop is CASSMTSGGYNEQFF. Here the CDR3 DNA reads TGTGCCAGCAGCATGACTAGCGGGGGGTACAATGAGCAGTTCTTC. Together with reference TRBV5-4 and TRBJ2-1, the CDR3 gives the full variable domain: ETGVTQSPTHLIKTRGQQVTLRCSSQSGHNTVSWYQQALGQGPQFIFQYYREEENGRGNFPPRFSGLQFPNYSSELNVNALELDDSALYLCASSMTSGGYNEQFFGPGTRLTVL.

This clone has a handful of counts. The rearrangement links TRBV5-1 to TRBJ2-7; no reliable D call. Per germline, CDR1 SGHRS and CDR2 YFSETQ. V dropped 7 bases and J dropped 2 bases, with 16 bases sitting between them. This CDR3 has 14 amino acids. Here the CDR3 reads CASFQQSTPYEQYF. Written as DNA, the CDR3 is TGCGCCAGCTTTCAACAGAGTACTCCCTACGAGCAGTACTTC.

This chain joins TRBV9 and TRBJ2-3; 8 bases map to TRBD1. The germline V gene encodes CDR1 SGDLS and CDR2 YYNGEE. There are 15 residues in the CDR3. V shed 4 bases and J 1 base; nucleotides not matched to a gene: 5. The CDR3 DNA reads TGTGCCAGCAGCACAAAGACAGGGGGCACAGATACGCAGTATTTT. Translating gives CASSTKTGGTDTQYF.

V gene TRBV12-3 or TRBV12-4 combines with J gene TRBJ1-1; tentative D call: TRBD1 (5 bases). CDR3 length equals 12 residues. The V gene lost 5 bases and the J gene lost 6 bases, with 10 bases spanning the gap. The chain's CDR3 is CASSPQGAEAFF. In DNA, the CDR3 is TGTGCCAGCAGTCCTCAGGGCGCTGAAGCTTTCTTT.

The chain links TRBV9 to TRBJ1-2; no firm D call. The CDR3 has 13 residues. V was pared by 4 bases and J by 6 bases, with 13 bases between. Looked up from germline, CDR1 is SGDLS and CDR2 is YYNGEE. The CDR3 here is CASSSRGMDGYTF. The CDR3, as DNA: TGTGCCAGCAGCTCCCGGGGTATGGATGGCTACACCTTC.